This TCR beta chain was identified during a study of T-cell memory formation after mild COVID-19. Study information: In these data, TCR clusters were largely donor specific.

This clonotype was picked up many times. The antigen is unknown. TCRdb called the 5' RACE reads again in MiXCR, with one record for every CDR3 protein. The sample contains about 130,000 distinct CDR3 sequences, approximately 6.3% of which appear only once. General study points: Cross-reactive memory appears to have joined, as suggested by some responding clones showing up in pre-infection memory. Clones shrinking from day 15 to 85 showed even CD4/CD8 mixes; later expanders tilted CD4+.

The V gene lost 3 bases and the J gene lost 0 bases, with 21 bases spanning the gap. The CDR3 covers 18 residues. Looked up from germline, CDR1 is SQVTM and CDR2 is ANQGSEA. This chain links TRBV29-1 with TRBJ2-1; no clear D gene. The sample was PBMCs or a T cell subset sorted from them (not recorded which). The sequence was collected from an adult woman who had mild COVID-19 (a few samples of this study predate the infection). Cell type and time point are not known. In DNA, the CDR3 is TGCAGCGTTGAGGCCTCCCGTGCATCCCTGAGCTCCTACAATGAGCAGTTCTTC. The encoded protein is CSVEASRASLSSYNEQFF.